This is a list of T cell receptor beta chains from one sample in a study of identical twins. TCRdb re-analysed the 5' RACE reads in MiXCR, keeping a single row per CDR3 protein. The sample contains some 1,600,000 distinct CDR3 sequences, about 32% of which appear only once. Sequenced: cord blood. Receptors originate from a newborn girl in good health. The CDR3 runs from the conserved cysteine through the conserved F or W. Fields, in order: clone size, V gene, J gene, CDR3 protein. Clone sizes are given selectively: once, few, many, or a class where the clone is expanded.

clone_size: once
v_call: TRBV4-2
j_call: TRBJ2-7
cdr3_aa: CASSQLRAGVGAVIPYEQYF

clone_size: once
v_call: TRBV10-2
j_call: TRBJ1-4
cdr3_aa: CASSESSPRGTNEKLFF

clone_size: few
v_call: TRBV29-1
j_call: TRBJ1-5
cdr3_aa: CSVLGQGHQPQHF

clone_size: NA
v_call: TRBV6-2/TRBV6-3
j_call: TRBJ2-3
cdr3_aa: CASSTGTGDTQYF

clone_size: NA
v_call: TRBV6-1
j_call: TRBJ1-2
cdr3_aa: CASSETTVASYGYTF

clone_size: NA
v_call: TRBV7-2
j_call: NA
cdr3_aa: CASSSDFETQYF

clone_size: NA
v_call: TRBV5-1
j_call: NA
cdr3_aa: CASRRSSYNEQYF

clone_size: NA
v_call: TRBV20-1
j_call: TRBJ2-1
cdr3_aa: CSARELATQFF

clone_size: NA
v_call: TRBV5-5
j_call: TRBJ2-3
cdr3_aa: CASSLAAGTTDTQYF

clone_size: NA
v_call: TRBV20-1
j_call: TRBJ2-1
cdr3_aa: CSRSTAGGYNEQFF

clone_size: NA
v_call: TRBV3-1
j_call: TRBJ2-1
cdr3_aa: CASSQAPLAGGGNEQFF

clone_size: NA
v_call: TRBV11-2
j_call: TRBJ1-4
cdr3_aa: CASRPNQGSTNEKLFF

clone_size: many
v_call: TRBV4-1
j_call: TRBJ2-1
cdr3_aa: CASSQDQDRTLYNEQFF

clone_size: few
v_call: TRBV9
j_call: TRBJ2-5
cdr3_aa: CASSVGLADKETQYF

clone_size: NA
v_call: TRBV20-1
j_call: TRBJ1-5
cdr3_aa: CSATRDRVAQPQHF

clone_size: many
v_call: TRBV15
j_call: TRBJ2-1
cdr3_aa: CATSRGTSNEQFF

clone_size: few
v_call: TRBV20-1
j_call: TRBJ2-1
cdr3_aa: CSATVYPTYNEQFF

clone_size: few
v_call: TRBV6-5
j_call: TRBJ1-2
cdr3_aa: CASRGTKGYTF

clone_size: few
v_call: TRBV5-1
j_call: TRBJ2-3
cdr3_aa: CASSPGDLRTDTQYF

clone_size: NA
v_call: TRBV20-1
j_call: TRBJ1-2
cdr3_aa: CSASHRQSRYTF

clone_size: NA
v_call: TRBV21-1
j_call: TRBJ2-3
cdr3_aa: CASTLRKGDTDTQYF

clone_size: NA
v_call: TRBV20-1
j_call: TRBJ2-3
cdr3_aa: CSALSGNHRDTQYF

clone_size: many
v_call: TRBV3-1
j_call: TRBJ1-5
cdr3_aa: CASVLGVSNQPQHF

clone_size: few
v_call: TRBV9
j_call: TRBJ2-3
cdr3_aa: CASSSPTIWGARDTQYF

clone_size: many
v_call: TRBV10-3
j_call: TRBJ1-4
cdr3_aa: CAISEHGEKLFF

clone_size: NA
v_call: TRBV20-1
j_call: TRBJ1-6
cdr3_aa: CSAQDSSYNSPLHF

clone_size: many
v_call: TRBV12-3/TRBV12-4
j_call: TRBJ1-2
cdr3_aa: CASSFRQNYGYTF

clone_size: NA
v_call: TRBV4-1
j_call: TRBJ2-3
cdr3_aa: CASSLTLAGPTDTQYF

clone_size: NA
v_call: TRBV7-9
j_call: TRBJ1-2
cdr3_aa: CASSLGQGSEGFYGYTF

clone_size: NA
v_call: TRBV20-1
j_call: TRBJ1-4
cdr3_aa: CSAQGAPYEKLFF

clone_size: NA
v_call: TRBV6-2/TRBV6-3
j_call: TRBJ2-7
cdr3_aa: CASTHGGPLGYEQYF

clone_size: NA
v_call: TRBV4-1
j_call: TRBJ2-4
cdr3_aa: CASAHLDLAKNIQYF

clone_size: few
v_call: TRBV6-1
j_call: TRBJ2-7
cdr3_aa: CATFKAGLPYEQYF

clone_size: NA
v_call: TRBV5-1
j_call: TRBJ2-3
cdr3_aa: CASSLILRGDTDTQYF

clone_size: many
v_call: TRBV29-1
j_call: TRBJ2-3
cdr3_aa: CSVGLAALTDTQYF

clone_size: NA
v_call: TRBV25-1
j_call: TRBJ1-6
cdr3_aa: CASTRDRGGESPLHF

clone_size: NA
v_call: TRBV12-3/TRBV12-4
j_call: TRBJ2-7
cdr3_aa: CASSLGPRGHYEQYF

clone_size: few
v_call: TRBV5-1
j_call: TRBJ2-7
cdr3_aa: CASRRAQYEQYF

clone_size: few
v_call: TRBV6-6
j_call: TRBJ1-4
cdr3_aa: CASSKLGLDEKLFF

clone_size: once
v_call: TRBV21-1
j_call: NA
cdr3_aa: CASSKASEDRGKSYEQYF

clone_size: few
v_call: TRBV4-1
j_call: TRBJ2-4
cdr3_aa: CASSQPRTGTAKNIQYF

clone_size: NA
v_call: TRBV12-3/TRBV12-4
j_call: TRBJ2-3
cdr3_aa: CASSAQGLITDTQYF

clone_size: NA
v_call: TRBV25-1
j_call: TRBJ1-6
cdr3_aa: CVRLSGVSYNSPLHF

clone_size: few
v_call: TRBV6-5
j_call: TRBJ2-1
cdr3_aa: CASSYSVGFSSYTYNEQFF

clone_size: NA
v_call: TRBV2
j_call: TRBJ2-5
cdr3_aa: CASSVRLAGGETQYF

clone_size: few
v_call: TRBV5-1
j_call: TRBJ2-1
cdr3_aa: CASSLIQGLYNEQFF

clone_size: NA
v_call: TRBV27
j_call: TRBJ2-2
cdr3_aa: CASTQVGSANTGELFF

clone_size: NA
v_call: TRBV14
j_call: TRBJ2-5
cdr3_aa: CASSHLTEETQYF

clone_size: NA
v_call: TRBV20-1
j_call: TRBJ1-3
cdr3_aa: CSVARSGAGNTIYF

clone_size: few
v_call: TRBV5-1
j_call: TRBJ1-6
cdr3_aa: CASSFTGGDSPLHF

clone_size: NA
v_call: TRBV7-9
j_call: TRBJ2-3
cdr3_aa: CAGSPGLAGRTDTQYF

clone_size: few
v_call: TRBV14
j_call: TRBJ2-3
cdr3_aa: CASSHGWSGRTDTQYF